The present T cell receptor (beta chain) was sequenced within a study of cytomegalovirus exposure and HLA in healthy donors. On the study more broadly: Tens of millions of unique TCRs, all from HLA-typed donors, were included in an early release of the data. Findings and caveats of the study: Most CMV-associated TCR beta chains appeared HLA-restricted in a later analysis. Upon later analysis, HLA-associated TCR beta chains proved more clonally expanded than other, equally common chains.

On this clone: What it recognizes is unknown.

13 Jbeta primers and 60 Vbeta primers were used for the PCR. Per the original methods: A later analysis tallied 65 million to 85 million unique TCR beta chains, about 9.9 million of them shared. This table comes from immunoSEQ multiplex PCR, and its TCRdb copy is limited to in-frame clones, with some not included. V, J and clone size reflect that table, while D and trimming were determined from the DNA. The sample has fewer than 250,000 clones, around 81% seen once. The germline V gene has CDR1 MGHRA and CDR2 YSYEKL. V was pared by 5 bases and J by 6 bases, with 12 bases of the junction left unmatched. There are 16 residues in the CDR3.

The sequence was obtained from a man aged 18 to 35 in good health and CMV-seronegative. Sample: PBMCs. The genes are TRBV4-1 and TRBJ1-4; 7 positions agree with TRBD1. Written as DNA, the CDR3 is TGCGCCAGCAGCGACAGGGTTGTCAGTGAATATGAAAAACTGTTTTTT. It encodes CASSDRVVSEYEKLFF.